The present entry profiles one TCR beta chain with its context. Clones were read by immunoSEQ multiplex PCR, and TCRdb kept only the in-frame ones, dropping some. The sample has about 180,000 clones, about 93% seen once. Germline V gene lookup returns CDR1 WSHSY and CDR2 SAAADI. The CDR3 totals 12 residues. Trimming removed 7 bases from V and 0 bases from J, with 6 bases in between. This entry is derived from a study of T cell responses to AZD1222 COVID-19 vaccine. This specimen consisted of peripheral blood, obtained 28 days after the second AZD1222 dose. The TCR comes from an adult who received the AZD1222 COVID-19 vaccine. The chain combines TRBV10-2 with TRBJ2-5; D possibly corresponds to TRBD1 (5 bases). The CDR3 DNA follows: TGCGCCAGCACCAGGGACCAAGAGACCCAGTACTTC. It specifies CASTRDQETQYF.